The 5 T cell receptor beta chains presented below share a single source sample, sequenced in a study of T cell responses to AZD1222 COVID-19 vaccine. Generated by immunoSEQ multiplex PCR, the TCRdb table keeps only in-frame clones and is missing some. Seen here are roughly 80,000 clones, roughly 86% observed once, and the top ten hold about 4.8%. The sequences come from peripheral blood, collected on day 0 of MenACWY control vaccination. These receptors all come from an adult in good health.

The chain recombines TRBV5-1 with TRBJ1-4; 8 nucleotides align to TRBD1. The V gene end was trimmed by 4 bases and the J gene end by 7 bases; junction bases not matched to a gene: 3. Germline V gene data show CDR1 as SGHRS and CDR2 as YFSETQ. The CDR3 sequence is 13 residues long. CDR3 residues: CASSDDRGEKLFF. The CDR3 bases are TGCGCCAGCAGCGATGACAGGGGTGAAAAACTGTTTTTT.

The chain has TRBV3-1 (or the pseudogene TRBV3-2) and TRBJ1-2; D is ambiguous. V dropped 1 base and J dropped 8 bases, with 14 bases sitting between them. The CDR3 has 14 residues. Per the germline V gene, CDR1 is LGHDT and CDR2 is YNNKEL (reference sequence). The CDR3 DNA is TGTGCCAGCAGCCAAGGGGGTAGATCGGGAGGCTACACCTTC. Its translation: CASSQGGRSGGYTF.

The chain's CDR3 is CASSQGEASGNTIYF. The CDR3 DNA follows: TGCGCCAGCAGCCAAGGGGAGGCCTCTGGAAACACCATATATTTT. This rearrangement joins TRBV4-3 to TRBJ1-3; no definite D call. The CDR3 has 15 residues. CDR1 is LGHNA and CDR2 is YSLEER in the germline V gene. Trimming took off 1 base at V and 0 bases at J, with 7 bases between the two ends.

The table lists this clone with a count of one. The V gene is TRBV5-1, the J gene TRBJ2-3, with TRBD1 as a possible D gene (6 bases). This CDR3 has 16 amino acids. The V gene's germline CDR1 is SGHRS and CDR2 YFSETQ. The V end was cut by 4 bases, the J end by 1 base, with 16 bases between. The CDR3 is CASSRELNRGTDTQYF. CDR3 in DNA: TGCGCCAGCAGCCGGGAACTAAACAGGGGCACAGATACGCAGTATTTT.

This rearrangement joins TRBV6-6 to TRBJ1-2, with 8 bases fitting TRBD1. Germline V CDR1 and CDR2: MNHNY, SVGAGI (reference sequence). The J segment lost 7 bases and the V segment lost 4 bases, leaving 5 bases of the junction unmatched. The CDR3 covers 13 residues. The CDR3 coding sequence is TGTGCCAGCAGTTGGACAGGGACGGGTGGCTACACCTTC. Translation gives CASSWTGTGGYTF.